The text below deals with one T cell receptor (beta chain). What it binds is unknown. The data were obtained in a study of OX40 agonist ivuxolimab in advanced cancers. At the level of the study: At doses from 0.01 to 10 mg/kg, patients were given intravenous ivuxolimab every 2 weeks. Study-level results: More expanded clones were seen, on average, in CD8+ T cells than in CD4+. Among the lowest peripheral clonal expansion occurred in 0.1-3.0 mg/kg partial responders.

Sequencing was performed with immunoSEQ multiplex PCR; in TCRdb, only in-frame clones are kept and a portion is missing. The sample lists about 93,000 clones; about 91% were seen once. Cycle 7 day 1, cycle 4 day 1, and baseline were the timepoints at which blood was sampled. The source is an adult with an advanced solid tumor such as melanoma, head and neck, liver or kidney cancer. Specimen: CD4+ or CD8+ T cells sorted from blood, collected in a trial of the OX40 agonist ivuxolimab.

CDR3 region: CASSQETGPREQYF. CDR3 coding DNA: TGCGCCAGCAGCCAAGAGACAGGGCCTAGGGAGCAGTACTTC. This rearrangement joins TRBV4-3 to TRBJ2-7, with 7 bases fitting TRBD1. Germline V gene lookup returns CDR1 LGHNA and CDR2 YSLEER. The V segment lost 0 bases and the J segment 7 bases; nucleotides outside the gene matches: 6. The CDR3 consists of 14 residues.